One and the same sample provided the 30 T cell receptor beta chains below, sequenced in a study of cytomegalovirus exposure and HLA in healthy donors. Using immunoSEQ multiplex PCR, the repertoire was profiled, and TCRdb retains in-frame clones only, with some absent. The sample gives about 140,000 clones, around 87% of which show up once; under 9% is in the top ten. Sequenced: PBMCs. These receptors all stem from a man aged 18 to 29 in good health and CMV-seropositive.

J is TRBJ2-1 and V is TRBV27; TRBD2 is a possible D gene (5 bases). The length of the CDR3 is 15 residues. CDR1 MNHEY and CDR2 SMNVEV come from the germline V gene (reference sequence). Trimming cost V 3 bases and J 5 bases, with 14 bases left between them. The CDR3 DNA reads TGTGCCAGCAGTTTGTGGCTAGCAGCGGACAATGAGCAGTTCTTC. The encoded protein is CASSLWLAADNEQFF.

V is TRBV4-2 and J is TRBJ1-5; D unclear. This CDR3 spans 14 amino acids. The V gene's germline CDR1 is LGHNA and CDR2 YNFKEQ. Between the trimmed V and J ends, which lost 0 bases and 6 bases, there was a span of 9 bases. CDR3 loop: CASSQDVGSQPQHF. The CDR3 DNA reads TGTGCCAGCAGCCAAGATGTTGGGAGTCAGCCCCAGCATTTT.

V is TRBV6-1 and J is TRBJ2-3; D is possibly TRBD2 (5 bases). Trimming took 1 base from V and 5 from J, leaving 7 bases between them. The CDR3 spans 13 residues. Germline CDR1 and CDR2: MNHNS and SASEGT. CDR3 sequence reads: CASSEERVDTQYF. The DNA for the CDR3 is TGTGCCAGCAGTGAAGAGAGGGTAGATACGCAGTATTTT.

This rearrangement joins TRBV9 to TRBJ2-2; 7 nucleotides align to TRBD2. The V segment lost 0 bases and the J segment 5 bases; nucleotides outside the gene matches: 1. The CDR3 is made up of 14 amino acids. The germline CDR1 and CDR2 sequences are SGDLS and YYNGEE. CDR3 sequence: CASSVGGGTGELFF. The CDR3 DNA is TGTGCCAGCAGCGTAGGGGGAGGGACCGGGGAGCTGTTTTTT.

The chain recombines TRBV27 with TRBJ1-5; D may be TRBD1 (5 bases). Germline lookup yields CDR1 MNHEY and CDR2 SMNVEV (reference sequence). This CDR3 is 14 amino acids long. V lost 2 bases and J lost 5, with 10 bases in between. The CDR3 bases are TGTGCCAGCAGTTTAGTGGCAGGGTATCAGCCCCAGCATTTT. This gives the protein CASSLVAGYQPQHF.

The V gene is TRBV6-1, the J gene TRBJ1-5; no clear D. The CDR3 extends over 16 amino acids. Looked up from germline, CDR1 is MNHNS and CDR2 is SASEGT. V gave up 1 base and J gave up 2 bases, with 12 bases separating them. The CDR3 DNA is TGTGCCAGCAGTGAAGAGTTGGGAGAGGGCAATCAGCCCCAGCATTTT. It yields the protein CASSEELGEGNQPQHF.

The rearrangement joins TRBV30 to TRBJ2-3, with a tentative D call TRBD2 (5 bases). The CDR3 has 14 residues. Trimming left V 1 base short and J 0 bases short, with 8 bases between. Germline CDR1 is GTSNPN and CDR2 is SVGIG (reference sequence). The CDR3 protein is CAWSGGRSTDTQYF. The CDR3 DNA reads TGTGCCTGGAGTGGCGGGCGTAGCACAGATACGCAGTATTTT.

The CDR3 sequence is CASSLLSVAGEKLFF. The CDR3 coding sequence is TGTGCCAGCAGCCTTCTTTCGGTGGCGGGTGAAAAACTGTTTTTT. The chain links TRBV14 to TRBJ1-4, with D unclear. There are 15 residues in the CDR3. CDR1 SGHDN and CDR2 FVKESK come from the germline V gene. Trimming left V 4 bases short and J 7 bases short, with 16 bases between.

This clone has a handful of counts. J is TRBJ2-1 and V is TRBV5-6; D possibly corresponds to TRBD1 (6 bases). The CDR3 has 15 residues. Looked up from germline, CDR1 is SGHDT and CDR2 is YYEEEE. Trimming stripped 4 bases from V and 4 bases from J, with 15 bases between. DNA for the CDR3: TGTGCCAGCAGCGCCCCGGGACACTTGTACAATGAGCAGTTCTTC. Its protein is CASSAPGHLYNEQFF.

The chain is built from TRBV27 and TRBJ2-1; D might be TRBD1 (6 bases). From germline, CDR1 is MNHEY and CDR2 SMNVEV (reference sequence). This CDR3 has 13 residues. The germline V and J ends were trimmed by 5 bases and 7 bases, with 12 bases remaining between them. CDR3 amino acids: CASSIQGVNEQFF. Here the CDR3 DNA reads TGTGCCAGCAGTATACAGGGCGTGAATGAGCAGTTCTTC.

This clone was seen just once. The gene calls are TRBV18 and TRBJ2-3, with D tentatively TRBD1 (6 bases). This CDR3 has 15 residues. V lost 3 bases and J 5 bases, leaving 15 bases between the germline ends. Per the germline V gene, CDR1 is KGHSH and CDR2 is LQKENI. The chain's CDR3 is CASSPLGRGVDTQYF. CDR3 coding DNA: TGTGCCAGCTCACCGTTGGGCAGGGGAGTAGATACGCAGTATTTT.

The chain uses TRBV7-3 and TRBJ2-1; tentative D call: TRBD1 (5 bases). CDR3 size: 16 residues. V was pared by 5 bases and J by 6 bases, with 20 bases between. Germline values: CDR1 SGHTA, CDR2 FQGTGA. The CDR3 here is CASSGQSIRTSNEQFF. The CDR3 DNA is TGTGCCAGCAGCGGTCAGAGTATCCGGACATCCAATGAGCAGTTCTTC.

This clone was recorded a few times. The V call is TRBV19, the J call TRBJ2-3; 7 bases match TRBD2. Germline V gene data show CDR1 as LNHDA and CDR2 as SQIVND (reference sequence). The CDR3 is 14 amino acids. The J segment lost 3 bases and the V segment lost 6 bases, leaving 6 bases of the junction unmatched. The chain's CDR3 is CASRDASGTDTQYF. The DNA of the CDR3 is TGTGCCAGTAGAGATGCTAGCGGAACAGATACGCAGTATTTT.

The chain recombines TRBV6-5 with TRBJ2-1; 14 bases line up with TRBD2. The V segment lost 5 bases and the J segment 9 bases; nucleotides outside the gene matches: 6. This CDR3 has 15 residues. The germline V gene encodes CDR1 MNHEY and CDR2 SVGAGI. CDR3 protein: CASSQGLAGAGEQFF. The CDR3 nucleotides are TGTGCCAGCAGTCAGGGACTAGCGGGAGCTGGTGAGCAGTTCTTC.

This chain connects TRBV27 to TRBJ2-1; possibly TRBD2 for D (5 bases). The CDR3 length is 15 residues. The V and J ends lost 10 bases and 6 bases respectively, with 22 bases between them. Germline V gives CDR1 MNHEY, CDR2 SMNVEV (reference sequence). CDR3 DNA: TGTGCCACCTCCCGGGGTAGTAGATCGAGCAATGAGCAGTTCTTC. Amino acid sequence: CATSRGSRSSNEQFF.

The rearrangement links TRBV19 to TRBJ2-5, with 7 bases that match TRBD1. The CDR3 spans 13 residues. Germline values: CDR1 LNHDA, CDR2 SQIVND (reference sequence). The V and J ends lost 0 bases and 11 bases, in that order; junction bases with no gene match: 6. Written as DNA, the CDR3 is TGTGCCAGTAGTATAGACTTGGACAGGCCTCAGTACTTC. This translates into CASSIDLDRPQYF. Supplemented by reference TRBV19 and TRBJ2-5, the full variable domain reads DGGITQSPKYLFRKEGQNVTLSCEQNLNHDAMYWYRQDPGQGLRLIYYSQIVNDFQKGDIAEGYSVSREKKESFPLTVTSAQKNPTAFYLCASSIDLDRPQYFGPGTRLLVL.

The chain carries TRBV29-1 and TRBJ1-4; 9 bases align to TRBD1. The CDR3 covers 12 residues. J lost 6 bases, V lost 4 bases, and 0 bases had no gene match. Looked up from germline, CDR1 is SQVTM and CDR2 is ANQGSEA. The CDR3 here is CSVGTGDEKLFF. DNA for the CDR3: TGCAGCGTTGGGACAGGGGATGAAAAACTGTTTTTT. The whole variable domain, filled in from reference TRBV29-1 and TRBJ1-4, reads SAVISQKPSRDICQRGTSLTIQCQVDSQVTMMFWYRQQPGQSLTLIATANQGSEATYESGFVIDKFPISRPNLTFSTLTVSNMSPEDSSIYLCSVGTGDEKLFFGSGTQLSVL.

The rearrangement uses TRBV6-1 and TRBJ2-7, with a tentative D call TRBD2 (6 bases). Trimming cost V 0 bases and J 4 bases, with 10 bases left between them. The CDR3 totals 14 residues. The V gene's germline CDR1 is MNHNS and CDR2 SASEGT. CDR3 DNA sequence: TGTGCCAGCAGTGAAGCGCCGGCGGGGTACGAGCAGTACTTC. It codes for CASSEAPAGYEQYF.

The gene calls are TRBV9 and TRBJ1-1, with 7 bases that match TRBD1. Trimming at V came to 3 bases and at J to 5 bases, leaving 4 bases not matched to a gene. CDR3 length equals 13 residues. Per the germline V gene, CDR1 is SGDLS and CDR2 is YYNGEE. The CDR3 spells CASSANRGTEAFF. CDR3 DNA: TGTGCCAGCAGCGCAAACAGGGGTACTGAAGCTTTCTTT.

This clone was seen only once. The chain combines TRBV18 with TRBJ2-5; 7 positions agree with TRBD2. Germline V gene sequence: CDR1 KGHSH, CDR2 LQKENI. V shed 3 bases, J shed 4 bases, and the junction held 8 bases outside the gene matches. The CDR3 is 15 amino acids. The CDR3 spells CASSPGAGVSETQYF. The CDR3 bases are TGTGCCAGCTCACCTGGGGCGGGAGTCTCAGAGACCCAGTACTTC.

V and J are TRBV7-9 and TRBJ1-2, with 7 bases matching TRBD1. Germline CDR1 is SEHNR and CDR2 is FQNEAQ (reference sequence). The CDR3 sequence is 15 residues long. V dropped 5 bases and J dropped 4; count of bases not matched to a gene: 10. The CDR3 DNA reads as TGTGCCAGCAGCCCAAGGGGGCCGGAGTTCTATGGCTACACCTTC. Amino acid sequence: CASSPRGPEFYGYTF. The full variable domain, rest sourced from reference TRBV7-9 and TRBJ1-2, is DTGVSQNPRHKITKRGQNVTFRCDPISEHNRLYWYRQTLGQGPEFLTYFQNEAQLEKSRLLSDRFSAERPKGSFSTLEIQRTEQGDSAMYLCASSPRGPEFYGYTFGSGTRLTVV.

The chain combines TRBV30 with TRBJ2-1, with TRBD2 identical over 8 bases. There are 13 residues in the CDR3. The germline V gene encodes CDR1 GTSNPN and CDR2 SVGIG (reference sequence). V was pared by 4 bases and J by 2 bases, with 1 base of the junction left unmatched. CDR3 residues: CAWKAGAYNEQFF. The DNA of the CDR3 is TGTGCCTGGAAAGCGGGAGCCTACAATGAGCAGTTCTTC.

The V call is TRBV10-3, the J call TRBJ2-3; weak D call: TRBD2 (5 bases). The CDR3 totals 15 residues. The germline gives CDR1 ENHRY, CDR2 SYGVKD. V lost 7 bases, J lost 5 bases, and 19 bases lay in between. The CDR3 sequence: CAINGLPGVIDTQYF. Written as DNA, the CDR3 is TGTGCCATCAACGGACTGCCCGGGGTTATAGATACGCAGTATTTT.

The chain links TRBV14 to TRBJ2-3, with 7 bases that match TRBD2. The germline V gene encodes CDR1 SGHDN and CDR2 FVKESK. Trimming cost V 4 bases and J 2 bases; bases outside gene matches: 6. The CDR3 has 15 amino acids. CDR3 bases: TGTGCCAGCAGCCGGCTGGGGGGGTTCACAGATACGCAGTATTTT. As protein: CASSRLGGFTDTQYF.

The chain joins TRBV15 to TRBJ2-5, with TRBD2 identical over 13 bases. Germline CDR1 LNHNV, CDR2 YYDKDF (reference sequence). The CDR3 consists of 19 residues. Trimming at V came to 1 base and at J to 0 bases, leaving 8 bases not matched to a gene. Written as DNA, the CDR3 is TGTGCCACCAGCAGAGCTATTACTAGCGGGAGGGTGAACCAAGAGACCCAGTACTTC. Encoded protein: CATSRAITSGRVNQETQYF.

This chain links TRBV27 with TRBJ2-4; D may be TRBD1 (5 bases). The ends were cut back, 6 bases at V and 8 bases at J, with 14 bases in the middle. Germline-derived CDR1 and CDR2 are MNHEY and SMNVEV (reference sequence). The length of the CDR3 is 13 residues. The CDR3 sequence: CASRQGPQDIQYF. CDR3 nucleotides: TGTGCCAGCAGGCAGGGTCCGCAGGACATTCAGTACTTC.

The CDR3 DNA follows: TGTGCCAGCAGCGCGTCTTGGAGCGGGGATACGCAGTATTTT. Translation: CASSASWSGDTQYF. This chain joins TRBV9 and TRBJ2-3; perhaps TRBD2 as D (6 bases). This CDR3 has 14 amino acids. The V end was cut by 3 bases, the J end by 6 bases, with 14 bases between. Germline V lookup: CDR1 SGDLS, CDR2 YYNGEE. Using reference TRBV9 and TRBJ2-3 for the parts outside the CDR3, the full variable domain is DSGVTQTPKHLITATGQRVTLRCSPRSGDLSVYWYQQSLDQGLQFLIQYYNGEERAKGNILERFSAQQFPDLHSELNLSSLELGDSALYFCASSASWSGDTQYFGPGTRLTVL.

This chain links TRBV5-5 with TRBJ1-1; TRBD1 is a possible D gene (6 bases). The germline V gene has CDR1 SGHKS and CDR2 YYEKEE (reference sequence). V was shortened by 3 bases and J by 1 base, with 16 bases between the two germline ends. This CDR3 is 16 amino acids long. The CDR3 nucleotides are TGTGCCAGCAGCTCGAAGGACAGAACCTGGAACACTGAAGCTTTCTTT. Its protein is CASSSKDRTWNTEAFF.

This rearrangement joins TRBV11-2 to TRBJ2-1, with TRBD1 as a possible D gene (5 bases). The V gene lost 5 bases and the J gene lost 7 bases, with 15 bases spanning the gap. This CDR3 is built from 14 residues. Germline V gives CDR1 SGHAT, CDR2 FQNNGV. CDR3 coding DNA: TGTGCCAGCAGCACCCTCCGGCCAGGGAATGAGCAGTTCTTC. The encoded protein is CASSTLRPGNEQFF.

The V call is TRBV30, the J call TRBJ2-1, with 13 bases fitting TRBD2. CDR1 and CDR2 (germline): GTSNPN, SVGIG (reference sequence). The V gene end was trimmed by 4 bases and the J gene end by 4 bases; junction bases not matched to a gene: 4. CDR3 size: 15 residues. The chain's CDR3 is CAWTGLAGKYNEQFF. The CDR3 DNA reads TGTGCCTGGACGGGACTAGCGGGGAAATACAATGAGCAGTTCTTC.